These T cell receptor beta chains were read from a single sample in a study of blood T cell repertoires in COVID-19. Libraries were prepared by immunoSEQ multiplex PCR; TCRdb keeps only in-frame clonotypes and omits some of them. The sample records fewer than 500,000 clones, approximately 88% being singletons. What was sequenced was PBMCs or T cells enriched from blood (not recorded which). The receptors were sampled from a woman in her twenties or thirties with acute COVID-19. Both conserved end residues are part of each CDR3. The D gene is left open where the match is weak. Clone size is not always given. Where it is, it says once, few, many or a class for expanded clones.

>TRBJ2-3|NA|TRBD1|TRBV4-1
CASSQADRAKDTQYF
TGCGCCAGCAGCCAGGCGGACAGGGCAAAGGATACGCAGTATTTT
>TRBJ2-3|NA|NA|TRBV6-5
CASSTIGGTQYF
TGTGCCAGCAGCACTATAGGGGGTACGCAGTATTTT
>TRBJ2-7|NA|TRBD1|TRBV5-5
CASSLAEQGLGYEQYF
TGTGCCAGCAGCTTGGCCGAACAGGGGCTGGGTTACGAGCAGTACTTC
>TRBJ2-1|NA|TRBD2|TRBV5-1
CASSSSGGALGFF
TGCGCCAGCAGCTCTAGCGGGGGAGCTTTGGGGTTCTTC
>TRBJ1-5|NA|TRBD1|TRBV7-2
CASSPGTAYSNQPQHF
TGTGCCAGCAGCCCAGGGACAGCTTATAGCAATCAGCCCCAGCATTTT
>TRBJ1-1|few|TRBD1|TRBV27
CASSWDRGLTEAFF
TGTGCCAGCAGTTGGGACAGGGGGCTCACTGAAGCTTTCTTT
>TRBJ1-6|few|NA|TRBV12-3/TRBV12-4
CASTYSHNSPLHF
TGTGCCAGCACTTATTCCCATAATTCACCCCTCCACTTT
>TRBJ1-1|NA|TRBD1|TRBV5-1
CASSLRQGGVNTEAFF
TGCGCCAGCAGCCTTCGACAGGGTGGCGTGAACACTGAAGCTTTCTTT
>TRBJ1-2|few|NA|TRBV19
CASNEDSNYGYTF
TGTGCCAGTAACGAGGACTCTAACTATGGCTACACCTTC
>TRBJ1-2|NA|TRBD1|TRBV9
CASSGRQGGPNYGYTF
TGTGCCAGCAGCGGGAGACAGGGGGGACCTAACTATGGCTACACCTTC
>TRBJ2-4|NA|TRBD1|TRBV27
CASSLRGQGNIQYF
TGTGCCAGCAGTTTACGGGGACAGGGAAACATTCAGTACTTC
>TRBJ1-6|NA|TRBD1|TRBV9
CASSAGTGFNSPLHF
TGTGCCAGCAGCGCCGGGACAGGGTTTAATTCACCCCTCCACTTT
>TRBJ2-1|NA|NA|TRBV10-2
CASSAPSADNEQFF
TGCGCCAGCAGTGCCCCTAGCGCGGACAATGAGCAGTTCTTC
>TRBJ2-1|NA|TRBD1|TRBV24-1
CATSGTGAYNEQFF
TGTGCCACCAGTGGGACAGGGGCCTACAATGAGCAGTTCTTC
>TRBJ1-1|NA|NA|TRBV30
CAWSSEAVMNTEAFF
TGTGCCTGGAGCTCCGAGGCAGTTATGAACACTGAAGCTTTCTTT
>TRBJ2-1|NA|TRBD2|TRBV4-3
CASSQGSGLAYNEQFF
TGCGCCAGCAGCCAAGGTAGCGGACTAGCCTACAATGAGCAGTTCTTC
>TRBJ2-6|NA|NA|TRBV3-1/TRBV3-2
CASSPRDSGANVLTF
TGTGCCAGCAGCCCACGGGACTCTGGGGCCAACGTCCTGACTTTC
>TRBJ1-1|NA|TRBD1|TRBV6-2/TRBV6-3
CASSYGRGQGGITEAFF
TGTGCCAGCAGTTACGGTAGAGGACAGGGGGGAATCACTGAAGCTTTCTTT
>TRBJ2-1|NA|NA|TRBV7-8
CASSLGRSGNEQFF
TGTGCCAGCAGCTTAGGCCGATCGGGGAATGAGCAGTTCTTC
>TRBJ2-3|NA|NA|TRBV13
CASSLTAREDSSTDTQYF
TGTGCCAGCAGCTTAACGGCAAGGGAGGACTCTAGCACAGATACGCAGTATTTT
>TRBJ2-2|NA|NA|TRBV5-1
CASSTDSLGELFF
TGCGCCAGCAGCACGGACAGCCTCGGGGAGCTGTTTTTT
>TRBJ2-3|NA|TRBD2|TRBV28
CASSLLAGVTDTQYF
TGTGCCAGCAGCTTACTAGCGGGGGTTACAGATACGCAGTATTTT
>TRBJ1-5|NA|TRBD1|TRBV6-5
CASRPGTGGQPQHF
TGTGCCAGCAGACCCGGGACAGGGGGTCAGCCCCAGCATTTT
>TRBJ1-4|few|NA|TRBV5-8
CASSPGVGQGEKLFF
TGTGCCAGCAGCCCTGGGGTGGGGCAGGGTGAAAAACTGTTTTTT
>TRBJ2-7|NA|NA|TRBV2
CASSVQQGTYEQYF
TGTGCCAGCAGTGTTCAACAGGGTACCTACGAGCAGTACTTC
>TRBJ2-7|NA|NA|TRBV6-5
CASRVRGAEDYEQYF
TGTGCCAGCAGGGTCAGGGGCGCAGAGGACTACGAGCAGTACTTC
>TRBJ1-3|NA|TRBD1|TRBV19
CASRRQGRGNTIYF
TGTGCCAGTCGACGACAGGGGAGGGGAAACACCATATATTTT
>TRBJ1-1|NA|NA|TRBV19
CASSILWGENTEAFF
TGTGCCAGTAGTATACTTTGGGGAGAGAACACTGAAGCTTTCTTT
>TRBJ1-2|NA|NA|TRBV10-3
CAITQGGGYTF
TGTGCCATCACGCAGGGCGGCGGCTACACCTTC
>TRBJ1-1|NA|NA|TRBV4-3
CASSPVLNTEAFF
TGCGCCAGCAGCCCAGTCCTGAACACTGAAGCTTTCTTT
>TRBJ2-7|NA|TRBD2|TRBV2
CASHSGGFWYEQYF
TGTGCCAGTCATAGCGGGGGGTTTTGGTACGAGCAGTACTTC
>TRBJ1-5|NA|NA|TRBV7-9
CASGSEGNQPQHF
TGTGCCAGCGGGTCGGAGGGAAATCAGCCCCAGCATTTT
>TRBJ2-3|NA|NA|TRBV5-1
CASSSFSSTDTQYF
TGCGCCAGCAGTTCTTTTTCTAGCACAGATACGCAGTATTTT
>TRBJ1-6|once|NA|TRBV27
CASSHYNSPLHF
TGTGCCAGCAGTCACTATAATTCACCCCTCCACTTT
>TRBJ1-2|NA|NA|TRBV21-1
CASRREGLRGYTF
TGTGCCAGCAGGAGGGAGGGGCTAAGGGGCTACACCTTC
>TRBJ2-1|NA|TRBD1|TRBV5-1
CASSPNAKGANEQFF
TGCGCCAGCAGCCCAAATGCAAAGGGGGCGAATGAGCAGTTCTTC
>TRBJ1-2|NA|NA|TRBV15
CATSRGHPGFGYTF
TGTGCCACCAGCAGGGGGCACCCCGGTTTCGGCTACACCTTC
>TRBJ2-1|NA|TRBD1|TRBV15
CATSRGQGQGGPNEQFF
TGTGCCACCAGCAGAGGGCAGGGACAGGGGGGTCCCAATGAGCAGTTCTTC
>TRBJ2-5|NA|NA|TRBV4-1
CASSQRGQQETQYF
TGCGCCAGCAGCCAACGCGGACAGCAAGAGACCCAGTACTTC
>TRBJ1-2|NA|TRBD1|TRBV19
CASSTQGEGYGYTF
TGTGCCAGTAGCACACAGGGGGAGGGGTACGGCTACACCTTC
>TRBJ2-3|NA|TRBD2|TRBV4-1
CASSRSGGASTDTQYF
TGCGCCAGCAGTAGGAGCGGGGGGGCCAGCACAGATACGCAGTATTTT
>TRBJ2-7|NA|NA|TRBV29-1
CSVRFDRSSYEQYF
TGCAGCGTTCGGTTTGACAGGAGCTCCTACGAGCAGTACTTC
>TRBJ2-5|NA|NA|TRBV4-3
CASSVEGGGLQETQYF
TGCGCCAGCAGCGTCGAGGGGGGGGGCCTCCAAGAGACCCAGTACTTC
>TRBJ1-2|NA|TRBD1|TRBV5-1
CASSLGTGDYNYGYTF
TGCGCCAGCAGCTTGGGGACAGGGGACTATAACTATGGCTACACCTTC
>TRBJ1-2|NA|TRBD1|TRBV7-9
CASSPSRGQAPEGYTF
TGTGCCAGCAGCCCCAGCCGGGGACAGGCCCCGGAGGGCTACACCTTC
>TRBJ1-5|NA|TRBD1|TRBV19
CASSIFPGTQGVQPQHF
TGTGCCAGTAGTATTTTTCCGGGGACACAGGGGGTTCAGCCCCAGCATTTT
>TRBJ2-5|few|NA|TRBV7-2
CASSWTRGYETQYF
TGTGCCAGCAGCTGGACAAGGGGTTATGAGACCCAGTACTTC
>TRBJ1-6|NA|NA|TRBV30
CAWGLGGFSPLHF
TGTGCCTGGGGACTGGGAGGGTTTTCACCCCTCCACTTT
>TRBJ2-2|NA|TRBD2|TRBV30
CAWTRGGNTGELFF
TGTGCCTGGACTCGGGGGGGGAACACCGGGGAGCTGTTTTTT
>TRBJ2-3|NA|TRBD2|TRBV7-2
CASSSLAGGTDTQYF
TGTGCCAGCAGCTCTCTAGCGGGGGGGACAGATACGCAGTATTTT
>TRBJ1-6|NA|NA|TRBV30
CAWKSVAVNSPLHF
TGTGCCTGGAAGTCCGTGGCAGTGAATTCACCCCTCCACTTT
>TRBJ1-5|once|TRBD1|TRBV6-1
CASSAALGQGAGQPQHF
TGTGCCAGCAGTGCCGCCCTAGGACAGGGGGCAGGACAGCCCCAGCATTTT
>TRBJ2-1|NA|NA|TRBV15
CATSRLSYNEQFF
TGTGCCACCAGCAGACTGAGCTACAATGAGCAGTTCTTC
>TRBJ1-1|NA|NA|TRBV7-9
CASSSPDSARTEAFF
TGTGCCAGCAGCTCGCCCGACTCAGCTCGGACTGAAGCTTTCTTT
>TRBJ2-1|once|TRBD2|TRBV15
CATSRDLLAGANEQFF
TGTGCCACCAGCAGAGATCTTCTAGCGGGGGCCAATGAGCAGTTCTTC
>TRBJ1-1|NA|NA|TRBV14
CASSPYRDLNTEAFF
TGTGCCAGCAGCCCGTACAGAGACCTAAACACTGAAGCTTTCTTT